Listed below are T cell receptor beta chains from one sample, sequenced in a study of regulatory T cells in long-lasting Graves disease. TCRdb re-called the multiplex PCR reads through MiXCR, storing one row per CDR3 protein. The sample yields some 300,000 distinct CDR3 sequences, 22% seen once. This specimen was peripheral blood mononuclear cells (PBMCs), taken when the disease was refractory, from a patient treated with antithyroid drugs. All receptors come from a female donor with Graves disease. Each CDR3 is given with its conserved first and last residue. D genes are given only for firm matches. The size entry is marked missing in some rows and otherwise reads once, few, many or a size class.

>.|TRBV5-1|once|TRBJ1-5
TGCGCCAGCAGCTTGAAGGGGGATAGCAATCAGCCCCAGCATTTT
CASSLKGDSNQPQHF
>TRBD1|TRBV15|many|TRBJ1-5
TGTGCCACCAGCAGAGACACCGGGACAGCAATCAATCAGCCCCAGCATTTT
CATSRDTGTAINQPQHF
>.|TRBV29-1|.|TRBJ1-2
TGCAGCGTTGAAGATAATCAGGGTTCCTATGGCTACACCTTC
CSVEDNQGSYGYTF
>.|TRBV11-2|few|TRBJ2-7
TGTGCCAGCAGCGCACAGCGCCCCACGAGGGGCGAGCAGTACTTC
CASSAQRPTRGEQYF
>TRBD1|TRBV11-2|.|TRBJ1-2
TGTGCCAGCAGCTTCGAGACAGGGGACTATGGCTTCACCTTC
CASSFETGDYGFTF
>.|TRBV10-2|.|TRBJ1-1
TGCGCCAGCAGTGAAACCGGGAACCCTGAAGCTTTCTTT
CASSETGNPEAFF
>TRBD1|TRBV7-9|few|TRBJ2-5
TGTGCCAGCAAGGGGGCAGGTCAAGAGACCCAGTACTTC
CASKGAGQETQYF
>TRBD2|TRBV6-5|few|TRBJ2-7
TGTGCCAGCAGTTACTTAGCGGGAGGGCCTTCCTACGAGCAGTACTTC
CASSYLAGGPSYEQYF
>TRBD2|TRBV28|many|TRBJ2-7
TGTGCCAGCAGGGACCCTTGGGATAGCGGGAGGGCTTACGAGCAGTACTTC
CASRDPWDSGRAYEQYF
>.|TRBV10-3|.|TRBJ1-4
TGTGCCATCTCCGATTTAAATGAAAAACTGTTTTTT
CAISDLNEKLFF
>TRBD1|TRBV28|many|TRBJ1-1
TGTGCCAGCAGTCCCTCGGGACAGGTGGACACTGAAGCTTTCTTT
CASSPSGQVDTEAFF
>.|TRBV2|many|TRBJ2-7
TGTGCCAGCAGCCCAGGGGGGGGTACCTACGAGCAGTACTTC
CASSPGGGTYEQYF
>.|TRBV7-8|many|TRBJ2-5
TGTGCCAGCAGCTTCGACCGCCAAGAGACCCAGTACTTC
CASSFDRQETQYF
>.|TRBV20-1|.|TRBJ2-3
TGCAGTGCTAGGGGCCCCTCCTCGGGACCCAGCACAGATACGCAGTATTTT
CSARGPSSGPSTDTQYF
>.|TRBV20-1|many|TRBJ2-7
TGCAGTGCTAGCAAGAATACTGGCAGATCCTACGAGCAGTACTTC
CSASKNTGRSYEQYF
>TRBD2|TRBV19|.|TRBJ2-7
TGTGCCAGTAGTGGCACTAGCGGGGCCTACGAGCAGTACTTC
CASSGTSGAYEQYF
>.|TRBV12-3/TRBV12-4|few|TRBJ2-7
TGTGCCAGCAGTTTAGGGCCTGACTCCTACGAGCAGTACTTC
CASSLGPDSYEQYF
>TRBD1|TRBV5-1|.|TRBJ1-1
TGCGCCAGCACCCCACTGACAGGGGAAGTCGCCCAAGCTTTCTTT
CASTPLTGEVAQAFF
>.|TRBV27|many|TRBJ1-1
TGTGCCAGCAGTTTTAGGAGAGACACTGAAGCTTTCTTT
CASSFRRDTEAFF
>.|TRBV20-1|.|TRBJ1-6
TGCAGTGCTAGAGCGCGGGGATCACCCCTCCACTTT
CSARARGSPLHF
>.|TRBV7-8|many|TRBJ2-7
TGTGCCAGCAGTTTTGGACAGTCCTCCTACGAGCAGTACTTC
CASSFGQSSYEQYF
>TRBD1|TRBV2|many|TRBJ2-6
TGTGCCAGCAGCGAGACAGGGGGCGCTGGGGCCAACGTCCTGACTTTC
CASSETGGAGANVLTF
>.|TRBV30|few|TRBJ2-7
TGTGCCTGGAGTGTAAGTAGCGCCTACGAGCAGTACTTC
CAWSVSSAYEQYF
>.|TRBV20-1|.|TRBJ1-5
TGCAGTGCAACTGGACGGAAAGATCAGCCCCAGCATTTT
CSATGRKDQPQHF
>TRBD1|TRBV28|many|TRBJ2-5
TGTGCCAGCATACCACAGGGGTATTTACGGGAGACCCAGTACTTC
CASIPQGYLRETQYF
>TRBD1|TRBV5-1|.|TRBJ2-7
TGCGCCAGCAGCTTGGAGGCAGGGGGCTCAACAGTCCTACCCTACGAGCAGTACTTC
CASSLEAGGSTVLPYEQYF
>.|TRBV12-3/TRBV12-4|many|TRBJ1-5
TGTGCCAGCAGGGGGACAAACAATCAGCCCCAGCATTTT
CASRGTNNQPQHF
>.|TRBV7-2|many|TRBJ1-1
TGTGCCAGCAGCTTAGCAGGACAGATGAACACTGAAGCTTTCTTT
CASSLAGQMNTEAFF
>.|TRBV29-1|few|TRBJ2-2
TGCAGCGTTGTCTTAGGGGCAGGAACCGGGGAGCTGTTTTTT
CSVVLGAGTGELFF
>.|TRBV7-2|.|TRBJ2-6
TGTGCCAGCCCCAACTCTGGGGCCAACGTCCTGACTTTC
CASPNSGANVLTF
>TRBD2|TRBV27|many|TRBJ2-7
TGTGCCAGCAGATTAGCGGGTAGCGGAGCGCCTCTTTACGAGCAGTACTTC
CASRLAGSGAPLYEQYF
>.|TRBV15|many|TRBJ1-2
TGTGCCACCAGCAGAGATAGTGGTGGCTACACCTTC
CATSRDSGGYTF
>.|TRBV27|many|TRBJ2-5
TGTGCCAGCAGTTTCACCCCTCCCAGGGGCACGGGAGAGACCCAGTACTTC
CASSFTPPRGTGETQYF
>.|TRBV20-1|few|TRBJ2-7
TGCAGTGCTAGCGGCCTCGGCTACGAGCAGTACTTC
CSASGLGYEQYF
>.|TRBV27|.|TRBJ2-7
TGTGCCAGCAGTTTATCGCTAGCCCACGAGCAGTACTTC
CASSLSLAHEQYF
>.|TRBV7-9|.|TRBJ2-1
TGTGCCAGCAGTATATCCTACAATGAGCAGTTCTTC
CASSISYNEQFF